This TCR beta chain was sequenced for a study of blood T cells in healthy people across ages. Study-wide findings and caveats: PBMCs that were unsorted prevented a conclusive naive versus antigen-experienced comparison.

Alongside a J-beta primer mix, a sample-barcoded 5' primer served in a second PCR lasting about 7 to 11 cycles. Via MiXCR, TCRdb re-called the 5' RACE reads, giving one row per CDR3 protein. The data contain about 640,000 distinct CDR3 sequences, roughly 50% of them singletons. A note on this clonotype: The antigen remains undetermined.

The germline CDR1 and CDR2 sequences are WNHNN and SYGVQD (reference sequence). The CDR3 is made up of 15 amino acids. V gene TRBV10-1 combines with J gene TRBJ2-5, with D perhaps given as TRBD1 or TRBD2 (5 bases each). Judging by the DNA end, TRBJ2-7 fits better; the J call may be wrong. The receptor was isolated from a man in his sixties in good health. Sequenced sample: blood. The CDR3 DNA sequence: TGCGCCAGCAGTGAGAGGTTCGGGGCCGATTACGAGCAGTACTTC. It is translated as CASSERFGADYEQYF.